One and the same sample provided the 23 T cell receptor beta chains below, sequenced in a study of blood T cell repertoires in COVID-19. TCRdb's table, derived via immunoSEQ multiplex PCR, lists solely in-frame clones and lacks some. There are some 190,000 clones in the sample; 70% to 90% occur only once, and around 23% lies in the top ten. Sequencing used PBMCs or T cells enriched from blood (not recorded which). Receptors were obtained from a woman between 35 and 50 years old in a cohort exposed to, infected with or recovered from COVID-19 (not recorded which).

The chain carries TRBV4-1 and TRBJ2-7, with no clear D. This CDR3 spans 13 amino acids. V was pared by 1 base and J by 2 bases, with 6 bases between. In germline, CDR1 is MGHRA, CDR2 YSYEKL. CDR3 loop: CASSQVTAYEQYF. CDR3 bases: TGCGCCAGCAGCCAAGTTACGGCCTACGAGCAGTACTTC.

This clone appeared a single time. The chain links TRBV10-3 to TRBJ2-7; the D gene is possibly TRBD1 (5 bases). This CDR3 comprises 14 residues. Germline V gene data show CDR1 as ENHRY and CDR2 as SYGVKD. V lost 2 bases and J lost 5, with 13 bases in between. CDR3 coding DNA: TGTGCCATCAGTGAGGGTAGGGGCAATCACGAGCAGTACTTC. Translation: CAISEGRGNHEQYF.

V gene TRBV11-2 combines with J gene TRBJ2-7; 10 positions agree with TRBD2. Germline V CDR1 and CDR2: SGHAT, FQNNGV. V was clipped by 5 bases and J by 5 bases; unmatched bases: 3. The CDR3 spans 13 residues. For the CDR3, the DNA is TGTGCCAGCAGCCAGGGACTAGCGAACGAGCAGTACTTC. Protein product: CASSQGLANEQYF.

The V and J genes are TRBV5-1 and TRBJ2-1; TRBD1 matches at 9 bases. The CDR3 extends over 15 amino acids. V lost 1 base to trimming and J lost 4 bases; unmatched junction nucleotides: 3. Looked up from germline, CDR1 is SGHRS and CDR2 is YFSETQ. CDR3: CASSLLDRGYNEQFF. In DNA form, the CDR3 reads TGCGCCAGCAGCTTGTTGGACAGGGGATACAATGAGCAGTTCTTC.

In DNA, the CDR3 is TGTGCCAGCAGCGTTGCGGGAGGGCGAGGAGATACGCAGTATTTT. Amino acid sequence: CASSVAGGRGDTQYF. The rearrangement uses TRBV9 and TRBJ2-3; 9 positions match TRBD2. CDR3 size: 15 residues. Trimming at V came to 2 bases and at J to 5 bases, leaving 6 bases not matched to a gene. Germline loops: CDR1 SGDLS, CDR2 YYNGEE.

This chain links TRBV5-1 with TRBJ1-1, with D unresolved. This CDR3 comprises 14 residues. Germline V gene data show CDR1 as SGHRS and CDR2 as YFSETQ. V gave up 0 bases and J gave up 3 bases, with 9 bases separating them. The CDR3 nucleotides are TGCGCCAGCAGCTTGGGCCGGGTTGACACTGAAGCTTTCTTT. Encoded protein: CASSLGRVDTEAFF.

The V gene is TRBV10-2, the J gene TRBJ2-1; the D is unclear. Germline CDR1 is WSHSY and CDR2 is SAAADI. V was pared by 5 bases and J by 0 bases, with 8 bases between. CDR3 length equals 14 residues. Here the CDR3 reads CASSHVSSYNEQFF. In DNA form, the CDR3 reads TGCGCCAGCAGTCATGTCAGCTCCTACAATGAGCAGTTCTTC.

The V and J genes are TRBV29-1 and TRBJ1-1; the D gene is possibly TRBD1 (6 bases). V gave up 6 bases and J gave up 4 bases, with 12 bases separating them. Germline V CDR1 and CDR2: SQVTM, ANQGSEA. There are 12 residues in the CDR3. CDR3 sequence (DNA): TGCAGCGTGGATGGGGGCGGCACTGAAGCTTTCTTT. Translated: CSVDGGGTEAFF.

The chain carries TRBV2 and TRBJ1-6; perhaps TRBD1 as D (6 bases). CDR1 and CDR2 (germline): SNHLY, FYNNEI. The ends were cut back, 1 base at V and 4 bases at J, with 11 bases in the middle. This CDR3 is built from 16 residues. This CDR3 reads CASSEGRGGYNSPLHF. The CDR3 DNA follows: TGTGCCAGCAGTGAAGGCAGGGGAGGGTATAATTCACCCCTCCACTTT.

This chain uses TRBV3-1 (or the pseudogene TRBV3-2) with TRBJ2-3; 14 bases line up with TRBD2. There are 18 residues in the CDR3. V shed 5 bases, J shed 3 bases, and the junction held 10 bases outside the gene matches. Germline CDR1 LGHDT, CDR2 YNNKEL (reference sequence). In nucleotides, the CDR3 is TGTGCCAGCAGCTCAGGGACTAGCGGGGGAGATATTACAGATACGCAGTATTTT. Encoded protein: CASSSGTSGGDITDTQYF.

J is TRBJ1-6 and V is TRBV4-1; TRBD1 agrees at 9 bases. This CDR3 has 18 residues. After removal of 0 bases from V and 4 bases from J, the junction contained 7 bases not matched to a gene. The germline V gene has CDR1 MGHRA and CDR2 YSYEKL. Here the CDR3 DNA reads TGCGCCAGCAGCCAAGATCTAGGCGGGACAGGGTATAATTCACCCCTCCACTTT. The encoded protein is CASSQDLGGTGYNSPLHF.

The chain employs TRBV13 and TRBJ1-1, with TRBD1 as a possible D gene (5 bases). The germline V gene has CDR1 PRHDT and CDR2 FYEKMQ (reference sequence). Trimming took off 0 bases at V and 1 base at J, with 9 bases between the two ends. The CDR3 spans 15 residues. This chain's CDR3 is CASSLGRRGNTEAFF. As DNA, the CDR3 is TGTGCCAGCAGCTTAGGCCGTAGGGGGAACACTGAAGCTTTCTTT.

This clone has only a few counts. This chain joins TRBV4-3 and TRBJ2-3, with a weak D call TRBD2 (6 bases). Germline V gene sequence: CDR1 LGHNA, CDR2 YSLEER. V lost 1 base, J lost 6 bases, and 29 bases lay in between. This CDR3 region has 20 residues. The DNA for the CDR3 is TGCGCCAGCAGCCAAGGTTTGCGCGGGACGGGGCTCCAGGGAGGCGATACGCAGTATTTT. It is translated as CASSQGLRGTGLQGGDTQYF.

The chain recombines TRBV5-1 with TRBJ2-5; 12 bases agree with TRBD1. The CDR3 loop spans 16 amino acids. V was pared by 4 bases and J by 5 bases, with 9 bases of the junction left unmatched. Germline CDR1 is SGHRS and CDR2 is YFSETQ. CDR3 nucleotides: TGCGCCAGCAGCACCGAGGGGACAGGGGGCGTTGAGACCCAGTACTTC. This sequence encodes CASSTEGTGGVETQYF.

This clone has just one count. The chain links TRBV4-1 to TRBJ1-6; tentative D call: TRBD1 (6 bases). Trimming shortened V by 2 bases and J by 5 bases, and 10 bases separated the two germline ends. Germline CDR1 MGHRA, CDR2 YSYEKL. CDR3 length equals 15 residues. The CDR3 loop reads CASSQKGVHNSPLHF. CDR3 in DNA: TGCGCCAGCAGCCAAAAGGGGGTCCATAATTCACCCCTCCACTTT.

The chain joins TRBV7-9 to TRBJ2-5; D is perhaps TRBD2 (5 bases). The CDR3 spans 19 residues. CDR1 is SEHNR and CDR2 is FQNEAQ in the germline V gene (reference sequence). V was cut by 3 bases and J by 5 bases, with 28 bases left in between. For the CDR3, the DNA is TGTGCCAGCAGCTTGGGGTACTTGGGCGCCGGCCACAGAGGGGAGACCCAGTACTTC. Protein product: CASSLGYLGAGHRGETQYF.

The chain carries TRBV4-1 and TRBJ1-6; tentative D call: TRBD1 (5 bases). The germline CDR1 and CDR2 sequences are MGHRA and YSYEKL. CDR3 length: 15 residues. Trimming removed 4 bases at V and 17 bases at J, with 24 bases between. CDR3 nucleotide sequence: TGCGCCAGCAGCCGCGAAACAGGACGCTCCGCTCTTATCCACTTT. Protein: CASSRETGRSALIHF.

V is TRBV12-3 or TRBV12-4 and J is TRBJ1-1; perhaps TRBD1 as D (5 bases). Trimming took 7 bases from V and 4 from J, leaving 13 bases between them. This CDR3 is built from 13 residues. The CDR3 loop reads CASTLTGFTEAFF. The CDR3 bases are TGTGCCAGCACTCTTACAGGCTTCACTGAAGCTTTCTTT.

There are a few counts of this clone. The V call is TRBV12-3 or TRBV12-4, the J call TRBJ1-1, with 7 positions matching TRBD1. V lost 6 bases and J lost 10; bases outside the gene matches: 8. The CDR3 consists of 12 residues. CDR3 loop: CASSTDRALAFF. Written as DNA, the CDR3 is TGTGCCAGCAGCACCGACAGGGCTCTAGCTTTCTTT.

A single count supports this clone. The chain couples TRBV13 to TRBJ1-2, with no clear D. This CDR3 region has 13 residues. From germline, CDR1 is PRHDT and CDR2 FYEKMQ (reference sequence). The ends were cut back, 1 base at V and 7 bases at J, with 10 bases in the middle. The CDR3 sequence is CASSLEGSAGYTF. CDR3 sequence (DNA): TGTGCCAGCAGCTTAGAAGGGAGCGCTGGCTACACCTTC.

The chain has TRBV6-5 and TRBJ2-3, with 9 bases lining up with TRBD1. The V gene's germline CDR1 is MNHEY and CDR2 SVGAGI. J lost 1 base, V lost 7 bases, and 6 bases had no gene match. CDR3 length: 15 amino acids. CDR3 sequence reads: CASTPRTGGTDTQYF. In nucleotides, the CDR3 is TGTGCCAGCACCCCCAGGACAGGGGGCACAGATACGCAGTATTTT.

There are a few counts of this clone. This chain joins TRBV19 and TRBJ2-7, with D perhaps TRBD2 (6 bases). The germline CDR1 and CDR2 sequences are LNHDA and SQIVND (reference sequence). V gave up 3 bases and J gave up 4 bases, with 13 bases separating them. The CDR3 sequence is 14 residues long. CDR3 in DNA: TGTGCCAGTAGTATGACTAGTGGTTTTTACGAGCAGTACTTC. It is translated as CASSMTSGFYEQYF.

J is TRBJ2-3 and V is TRBV2; 10 bases agree with TRBD2. The J segment lost 3 bases and the V segment lost 4 bases, leaving 1 base of the junction unmatched. Germline CDR1 is SNHLY and CDR2 is FYNNEI. The CDR3 sequence is 14 residues long. The CDR3 nucleotides read TGTGCCAGCAGTGCTAGCGGGAGTACAGATACGCAGTATTTT. Amino acids: CASSASGSTDTQYF.